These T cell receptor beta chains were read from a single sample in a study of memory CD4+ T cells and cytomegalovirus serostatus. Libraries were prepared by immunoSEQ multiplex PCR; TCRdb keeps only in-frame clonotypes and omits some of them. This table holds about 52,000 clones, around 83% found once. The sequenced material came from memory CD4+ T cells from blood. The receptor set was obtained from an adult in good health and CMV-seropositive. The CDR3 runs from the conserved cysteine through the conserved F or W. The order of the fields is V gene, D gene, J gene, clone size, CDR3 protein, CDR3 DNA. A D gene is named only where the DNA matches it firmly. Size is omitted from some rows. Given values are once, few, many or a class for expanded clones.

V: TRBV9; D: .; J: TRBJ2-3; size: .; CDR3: CASSVGLAAESTDTQYF; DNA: TGTGCCAGCAGCGTAGGCCTTGCGGCTGAAAGCACAGATACGCAGTATTTT
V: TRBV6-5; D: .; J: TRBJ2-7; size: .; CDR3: CASSSLYEQYF; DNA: TGTGCCAGCAGTTCCCTGTACGAGCAGTACTTC
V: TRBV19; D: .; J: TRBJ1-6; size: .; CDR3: CASSMRVYNSPLHF; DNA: TGTGCCAGTAGTATGAGGGTCTATAATTCACCCCTCCACTTT
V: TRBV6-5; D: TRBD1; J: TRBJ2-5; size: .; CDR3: CASSYPGGGETQYF; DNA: TGTGCCAGCAGTTACCCAGGGGGCGGAGAGACCCAGTACTTC
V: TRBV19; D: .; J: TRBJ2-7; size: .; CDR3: CASSTGHYSYEQYF; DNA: TGTGCCAGTAGTACGGGACATTACTCCTACGAGCAGTACTTC
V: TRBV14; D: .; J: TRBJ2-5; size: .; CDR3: CASSQVPRETQYF; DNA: TGTGCCAGCAGCCAAGTACCCCGAGAGACCCAGTACTTC
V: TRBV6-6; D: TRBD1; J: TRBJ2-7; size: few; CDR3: CASSYSETGNEQYF; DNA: TGTGCCAGCAGTTACTCGGAGACAGGGAACGAGCAGTACTTC
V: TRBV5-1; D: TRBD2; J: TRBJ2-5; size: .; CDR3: CASSLGLAGMGQETQYF; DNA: TGCGCCAGCAGCTTGGGACTAGCGGGAATGGGACAAGAGACCCAGTACTTC
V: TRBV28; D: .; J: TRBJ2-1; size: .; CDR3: CASNRNNEQFF; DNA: TGTGCCAGCAACAGGAACAATGAGCAGTTCTTC
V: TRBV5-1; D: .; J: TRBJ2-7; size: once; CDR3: CASSLAGTDIGKQYF; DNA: TGCGCCAGCAGCTTGGCCGGGACCGATATCGGGAAGCAGTACTTC
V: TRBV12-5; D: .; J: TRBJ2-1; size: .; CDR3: CASALLNEQFF; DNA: TGTGCTAGTGCCCTCCTAAATGAGCAGTTCTTC
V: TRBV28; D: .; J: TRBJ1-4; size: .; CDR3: CATGKTNEKLFF; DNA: TGTGCCACAGGGAAAACTAATGAAAAACTGTTTTTT
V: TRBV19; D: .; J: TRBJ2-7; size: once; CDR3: CASSPNYDRSYEQYF; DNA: TGTGCCAGTAGTCCCAACTACGACAGGTCCTACGAGCAGTACTTC
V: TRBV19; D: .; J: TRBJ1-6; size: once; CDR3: CASSPRQERGPHSPLHF; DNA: TGTGCCAGTAGTCCTCGACAGGAGAGGGGTCCACATTCACCCCTCCACTTT
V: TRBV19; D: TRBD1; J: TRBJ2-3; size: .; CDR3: CASSIGQTGGVVDTQYF; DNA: TGTGCCAGTAGTATAGGTCAGACAGGGGGCGTCGTAGATACACAGTATTTT
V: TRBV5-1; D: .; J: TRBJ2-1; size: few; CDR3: CASGASLGVPVVEQFF; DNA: TGCGCCAGCGGCGCCAGTCTGGGGGTCCCTGTAGTAGAGCAGTTCTTC
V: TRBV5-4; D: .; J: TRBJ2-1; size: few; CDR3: CASSVPRSNEQFF; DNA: TGTGCCAGCAGCGTCCCTAGAAGCAATGAGCAGTTCTTC
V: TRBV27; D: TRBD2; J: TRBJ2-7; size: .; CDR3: CASRAGTSLEQYF; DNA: TGTGCCAGCAGGGCCGGGACTAGCCTCGAGCAGTACTTC
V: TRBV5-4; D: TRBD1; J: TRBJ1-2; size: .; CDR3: CASSLDRGEGYTF; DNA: TGTGCCAGCAGCTTGGACAGGGGTGAGGGCTACACCTTC
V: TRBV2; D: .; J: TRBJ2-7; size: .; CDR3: CASSEARGGEQYF; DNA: TGTGCCAGCAGTGAAGCGCGTGGTGGCGAGCAGTACTTC
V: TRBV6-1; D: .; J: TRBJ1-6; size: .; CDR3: CASSERGYNSPLHF; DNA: TGTGCCAGCAGTGAACGGGGGTACAATTCACCCCTCCACTTT
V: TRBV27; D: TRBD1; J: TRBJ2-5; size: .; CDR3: CASSLLSGDSVKETQYF; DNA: TGTGCCAGCAGTTTATTATCTGGGGACAGTGTGAAAGAGACCCAGTACTTC
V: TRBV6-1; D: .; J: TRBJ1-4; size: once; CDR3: CASRGGAGAREKLFF; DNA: TGTGCCAGCAGGGGGGGGGCAGGGGCTCGGGAAAAACTGTTTTTT